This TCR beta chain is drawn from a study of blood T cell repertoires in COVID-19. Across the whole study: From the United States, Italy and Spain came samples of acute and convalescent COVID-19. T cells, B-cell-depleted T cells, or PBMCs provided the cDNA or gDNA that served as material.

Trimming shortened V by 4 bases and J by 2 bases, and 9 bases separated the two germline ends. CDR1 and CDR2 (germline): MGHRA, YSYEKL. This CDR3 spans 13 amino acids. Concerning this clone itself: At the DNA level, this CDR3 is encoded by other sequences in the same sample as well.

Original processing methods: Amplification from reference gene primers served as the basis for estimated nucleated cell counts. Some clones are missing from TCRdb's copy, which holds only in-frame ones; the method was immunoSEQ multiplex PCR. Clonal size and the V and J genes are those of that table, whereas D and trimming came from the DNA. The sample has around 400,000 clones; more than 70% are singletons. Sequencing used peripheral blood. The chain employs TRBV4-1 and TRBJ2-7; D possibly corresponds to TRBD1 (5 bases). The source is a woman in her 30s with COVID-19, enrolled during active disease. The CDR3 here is CASSPGQAYEQYF. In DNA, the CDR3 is TGCGCCAGCAGCCCAGGACAAGCCTACGAGCAGTACTTC.